This T cell receptor (beta chain) is from a study of blood T cell repertoires in COVID-19 (dated by TCRdb to about 2020). Study-wide context: Samples covering the acute and convalescent phases of COVID-19 were provided by collaborators in the United States, Italy and Spain. The prospective study material was composed of cDNA or gDNA derived from T cells, B-cell-depleted T cells, or PBMCs. The dataset comprised deeply sampled blood TCRbeta repertoires from subjects exposed to, actively infected with, or recovered from COVID-19. A freely available public database, intended as a resource for researchers studying the immune response to SARS-CoV-2, is where the repertoires were released. Samples were obtained from the ongoing ImmuneRACE study (first 160 participants) and from about 1,300 subjects provided by 6 global collaborators. A de-identified subject ID, COVID-19 status, age in years and sex were almost always included in the sample metadata. HLA class I and class II types, where available, came from metadata supplied by the sample provider rather than from assay-based typing. Overall study outcomes, separate from this receptor: The amount of clinical and demographic metadata varied by source and participant and was provided uncurated.

Participants in the prospective study were aged roughly 18 to 100 years, lived in some 24 United States geographic areas, and enrolled through a virtual design. In the prospective study, cohorts were assigned on the basis of participant-reported clinical history obtained from a screening survey and a study questionnaire. ImmuneRACE Cohort 3 recovered participants were defined by two consecutive negative NP/OP PCR tests, healthcare professional clearance, or symptom resolution. In the prospective study, mobile phlebotomists collected whole blood, serum and a nasopharyngeal or oropharyngeal swab from each participant. Participants in the prospective study had the option to provide additional blood draws and questionnaires over a roughly 2-month period. Prospective study blood samples were shipped either frozen or at room temperature before DNA extraction. The germline V gene (reference sequence) supplies CDR1 LNHDA and CDR2 SQIVND. The trim is 6 bases for V and 5 bases for J, with a gap of 10 bases between the germline ends. The CDR3 sequence holds 12 residues, the cysteine and phenylalanine included. The retained sequence is limited to the CDR3, 36 bases, with the frame set at the first base.

In the case of this clone: Its target antigen remains unknown. Qualities for individual bases were not recorded, and no much larger clone is one base off.

TCRbeta CDR3 regions were amplified from genomic DNA by means of the immunoSEQ Assay, a bias-controlled multiplex PCR. The study's processing was this. Within the assay, amplification of reference gene primers was used to estimate how many nucleated cells each sample contained. Sequence reads were collapsed and filtered to measure the absolute abundance of every unique TCRbeta CDR3 rearrangement. For each sample, productive Simpson clonality was calculated as the square root of Simpson's diversity index over productive rearrangements. TCRdb re-hosts the immuneACCESS table, in-frame sequences only. Its copies lack some clones; in the studies checked, an unresolved V gene accounts for under half of them, and the cause for the rest is not known. The DNA gave D and trimming, while V, J and clone size come from that table. The sample profile shows approximately 380,000 clones; around 90% of them were found once. The ten largest clones take up more than 1% of the sample.

Sequenced material: PBMCs or T cells enriched from blood (not recorded which). The chain is assembled from TRBV19 and TRBJ1-1, and perhaps TRBD1 as D gene, on 5 matching bases. This TCR derives from a woman under 30 who had recovered from COVID-19. The CDR3 has the sequence CASSARGTEAFF. The DNA sequence is as follows: TGTGCCAGTAGCGCAAGGGGAACTGAAGCTTTCTTT.